Listed below are T cell receptor beta chains from one sample, sequenced in a study of T cells in Graves' hyperthyroidism and ophthalmopathy. TCRdb reprocessed the multiplex PCR reads via MiXCR and lists one record per CDR3 protein. The repertoire holds more than 600,000 distinct CDR3 sequences, with around 17% as singletons. Source material: blood. The source of these receptors is a man aged 18 to 30 with Graves' hyperthyroidism. Both conserved end residues are part of each CDR3. D genes are given only for firm matches. Expanded clones get a size class; other rows say once, few or many, or leave the size out.

TRBD2,TRBV3-1,-,TRBJ2-5,CASSRGLAGPQETQYF,TGTGCCAGCAGCCGCGGACTAGCGGGACCCCAAGAGACCCAGTACTTC
-,TRBV3-1,-,TRBJ1-6,CASSQDRSYNSPLHF,TGTGCCAGCAGCCAAGATCGAAGCTATAATTCACCCCTCCACTTT
TRBD2,TRBV28,many,TRBJ2-7,CASSLSGRDHEQYF,TGTGCCAGCAGTCTTAGCGGGAGAGACCACGAGCAGTACTTC
-,TRBV3-1,many,TRBJ2-5,CASSQEARVKGTQYF,TGTGCCAGCAGCCAAGAAGCACGGGTGAAAGGGACCCAGTACTTC
TRBD1,TRBV28,many,TRBJ1-2,CASRRPGQGANGYTF,TGTGCCAGCAGAAGACCGGGACAGGGGGCCAATGGCTACACCTTC
-,TRBV7-8,few,TRBJ2-7,CASTLNSRYEQYF,TGTGCCAGCACCCTAAACAGTAGATACGAGCAGTACTTC
-,TRBV19,-,TRBJ1-4,CASSTTGQNEKLFF,TGTGCCAGTAGTACCACCGGACAGAATGAAAAACTGTTTTTT
-,TRBV9,-,TRBJ2-2,CASSVAQGRLNTGELFF,TGTGCCAGCAGCGTAGCGCAGGGGCGATTGAACACCGGGGAGCTGTTTTTT
-,TRBV9,-,TRBJ1-2,CASSVGERVEGYTF,TGTGCCAGCAGCGTAGGAGAAAGGGTGGAGGGCTACACCTTC
-,TRBV9,-,TRBJ2-1,CASSVVGGGGYEQFF,TGTGCCAGCAGCGTAGTCGGGGGAGGTGGTTATGAGCAGTTCTTC
-,TRBV3-1,many,TRBJ2-3,CASSQELGQGFTDTQYF,TGTGCCAGCAGCCAAGAATTAGGGCAGGGCTTCACAGATACGCAGTATTTT
-,TRBV27,few,TRBJ2-3,CASSPRYTSTDTQYF,TGTGCCAGCAGTCCTAGATATACTAGCACAGATACGCAGTATTTT
TRBD2,TRBV27,many,TRBJ2-5,CASRLRVGSGRGETQYF,TGTGCCAGCAGACTAAGAGTGGGTAGCGGGAGAGGAGAGACCCAGTACTTC
-,TRBV28,few,TRBJ2-3,CASREGSLTDTQYF,TGTGCCAGCAGGGAAGGGTCCCTCACAGATACGCAGTATTTT
-,TRBV12-3/TRBV12-4,-,TRBJ2-2,CASSYPGAPVGELFF,TGTGCCAGCAGTTACCCCGGGGCCCCGGTGGGGGAGCTGTTTTTT
TRBD2,TRBV5-1,few,TRBJ2-5,CASSPSGTRETQYF,TGCGCCAGCAGCCCATCCGGGACTAGAGAGACCCAGTACTTC
-,TRBV28,-,TRBJ1-5,CASRHSVNSNQPQHF,TGTGCCAGCAGGCACTCGGTCAATAGCAATCAGCCCCAGCATTTT
TRBD1,TRBV2,many,TRBJ1-5,CASRPQGAGQPQHF,TGTGCCAGCAGACCACAGGGGGCTGGACAGCCCCAGCATTTT
-,TRBV10-2,-,TRBJ1-1,CASSEGQTLNTEAFF,TGCGCCAGCAGTGAGGGGCAGACCTTGAACACTGAAGCTTTCTTT
-,TRBV28,few,TRBJ1-5,CASSLEGFDQPQHF,TGTGCCAGCAGTTTAGAGGGGTTCGATCAGCCCCAGCATTTT
TRBD2,TRBV7-2,-,TRBJ2-3,CASSSRLAGYPADTQYF,TGTGCCAGCAGCTCTCGACTAGCGGGATACCCGGCAGATACGCAGTATTTT
-,TRBV7-3,few,TRBJ2-5,CASSGERGETQYF,TGTGCCAGCAGCGGCGAAAGAGGAGAGACCCAGTACTTC
-,TRBV6-1,many,TRBJ2-2,CASSSDGRANTGELFF,TGTGCCAGCAGTTCGGACGGCCGCGCGAACACCGGGGAGCTGTTTTTT
-,TRBV7-3,-,TRBJ2-1,CASSRPGHSSYNEQFF,TGTGCCAGCAGCCGGCCGGGACACAGCTCCTACAATGAGCAGTTCTTC
-,TRBV28,many,TRBJ2-7,CASSLRSGGWDPYEQYF,TGTGCCAGCAGTTTACGGAGCGGAGGGTGGGATCCCTACGAGCAGTACTTC